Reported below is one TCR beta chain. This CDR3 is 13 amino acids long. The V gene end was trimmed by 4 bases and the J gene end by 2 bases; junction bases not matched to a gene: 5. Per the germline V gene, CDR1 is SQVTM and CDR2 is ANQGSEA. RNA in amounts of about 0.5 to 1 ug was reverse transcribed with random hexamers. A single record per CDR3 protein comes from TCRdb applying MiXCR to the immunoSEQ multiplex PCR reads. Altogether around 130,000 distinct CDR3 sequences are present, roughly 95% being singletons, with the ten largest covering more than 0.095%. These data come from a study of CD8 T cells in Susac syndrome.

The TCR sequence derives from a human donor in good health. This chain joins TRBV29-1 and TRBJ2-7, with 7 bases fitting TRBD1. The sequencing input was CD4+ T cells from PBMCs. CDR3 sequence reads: CSVVQGSTYEQYF. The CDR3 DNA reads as TGCAGCGTTGTACAGGGGAGTACCTACGAGCAGTACTTC.